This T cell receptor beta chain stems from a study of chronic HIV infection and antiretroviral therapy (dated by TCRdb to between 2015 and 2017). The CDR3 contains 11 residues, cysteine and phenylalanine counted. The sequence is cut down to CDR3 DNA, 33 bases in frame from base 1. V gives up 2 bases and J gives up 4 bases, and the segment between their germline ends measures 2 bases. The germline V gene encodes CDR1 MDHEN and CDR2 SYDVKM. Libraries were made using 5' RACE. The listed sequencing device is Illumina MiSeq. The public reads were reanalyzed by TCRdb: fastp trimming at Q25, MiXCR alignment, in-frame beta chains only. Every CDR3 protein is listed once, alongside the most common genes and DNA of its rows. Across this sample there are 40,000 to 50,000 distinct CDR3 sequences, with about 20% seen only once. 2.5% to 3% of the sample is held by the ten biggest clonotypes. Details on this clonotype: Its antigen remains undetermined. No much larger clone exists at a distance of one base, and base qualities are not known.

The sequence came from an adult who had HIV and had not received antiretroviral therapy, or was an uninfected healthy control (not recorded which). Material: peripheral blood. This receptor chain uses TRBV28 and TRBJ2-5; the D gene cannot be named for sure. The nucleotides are TGTGCCAGCAGTTTAAGAGAGACCCAGTACTTC. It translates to CASSLRETQYF. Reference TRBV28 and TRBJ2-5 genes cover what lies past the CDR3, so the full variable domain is DVKVTQSSRYLVKRTGEKVFLECVQDMDHENMFWYRQDPGLGLRLIYFSYDVKMKEKGDIPEGYSVSREKKERFSLILESASTNQTSMYLCASSLRETQYFGPGTRLLVL.